Here is one TCR beta chain with its context. This clone was detected only once. The antigen it recognizes is unknown. Base qualities were left out, and no much larger clone turns up one base away. Trimmed from V: 6 bases; trimmed from J: 3 bases; junction bases lacking a gene match: 5. From the germline V gene, CDR1 is SNHLY and CDR2 is FYNNEI. The CDR3 contains 14 residues, cysteine and phenylalanine counted. Solely the CDR3 DNA is kept, with 42 bases framed from the first base. The sample comes from a study of blood T cell repertoires in COVID-19 (dated by TCRdb to the early 2020s). About the investigation overall: Samples from collaborators originated in the United States, Italy and Spain and spanned both the acute and convalescent phases of COVID-19. The material from the prospective study consisted of cDNA or gDNA derived from T cells, B-cell-depleted T cells, or PBMCs. The dataset comprised deeply sampled blood TCRbeta repertoires from subjects exposed to, actively infected with, or recovered from COVID-19. The repertoires were released in a freely available public database meant as a resource for research on the immune response to SARS-CoV-2. The samples were drawn from two sources: the first 160 participants of the ongoing ImmuneRACE study, and fewer than 1,500 subjects contributed by 6 global collaborators. Sample metadata almost always included a de-identified subject ID, COVID-19 status, age in years and sex. Where HLA class I and class II types were available, the types were taken from metadata supplied by the sample provider, not from assay-based typing.

TCRbeta CDR3 regions were amplified from genomic DNA using the immunoSEQ Assay, a bias-controlled multiplex PCR. From the authors' description of their analysis: The number of nucleated cells in each sample was estimated by amplification of reference gene primers within the assay. To quantify the absolute abundance of each unique TCRbeta CDR3 rearrangement, sequence reads were collapsed and filtered. Productive Simpson clonality was computed per sample as the square root of Simpson's diversity index over productive rearrangements. The table was pulled from immuneACCESS by TCRdb, which kept in-frame rearrangements only. Such tables lose some clones; where checked, under half of the loss comes from unresolved V genes, and the rest has no known cause. The V and J calls and clone size are taken from that table; D and trimming were inferred from the DNA. This sample comprises about 150,000 clones, about 86% of them detected only once. Roughly 7% of the sample is taken by the ten largest.

Enrolling through a virtual design, the prospective study's participants ranged in age from about 18 to 89 years and lived across 24 United States geographic areas. To assign participants to cohorts, the prospective study relied on clinical history that participants themselves reported in a screening survey and a study questionnaire. Recovered participants in ImmuneRACE Cohort 3 were defined by two consecutive negative NP/OP PCR tests, clearance by a healthcare professional, or resolution of symptoms. Each participant in the prospective study had whole blood, serum and a nasopharyngeal or oropharyngeal swab collected by mobile phlebotomists. Participants in the prospective study had the option to provide additional blood draws and questionnaires over a roughly 2-month period. Prospective study blood samples were shipped either frozen or at room temperature before DNA extraction. General findings and caveats noted by the study authors: Clinical and demographic metadata were provided uncurated, with the amount varying by source and participant.

The sample was PBMCs or T cells enriched from blood (not recorded which). The chain is assembled from TRBV2 and TRBJ1-3; TRBD1 agrees with 7 junctional bases. The receptor was isolated from a man in his forties or fifties who had recovered from COVID-19. DNA sequence: TGTGCCAGCAGCCCTCGGACAGGTGGAAACACCATATATTTT. Translated, this is CASSPRTGGNTIYF.